This TCR beta chain was sequenced in a study of breast tumors, draining lymph nodes, adjacent tissues (dated by TCRdb to about 2016). About the study as a whole: TCR beta repertoires were compared across tumor, adjacent nontumor tissue and axillary lymph nodes obtained from breast cancer patients. The study was designed to assess the relationships and possible T-cell exchange between tumor, surrounding tissue and draining lymph node repertoires in human breast cancer. Points the paper makes about the study in general: The conclusion that tumor T cells originate in lymph nodes was framed as consistent with a hypothesis rather than directly demonstrated. Tumor T-cell repertoires showed less diversity than lymph node repertoires and more diversity than nontumor tissue repertoires, and tumor T-cell repertoires showed preferential V and J gene usage. In luminal-like breast cancer, tumor and nontumor tissue repertoires resembled each other significantly more than in basal-like breast cancer. A scenario in which most tumor T cells derive from the lymph node and then expand within tumor tissue was judged to be consistent with the data.

Instrument used: Illumina HiSeq 2000. Multiplex PCR amplification was used to build the TCR beta chain libraries. High-throughput sequencing was used to analyze the amplified TCR beta chain products. TCRdb trimmed public reads at Q25 via fastp, called clones via MiXCR and kept in-frame beta chains. Records with the same CDR3 protein are collapsed into one entry carrying the most frequent genes and DNA. Recorded for this sample are 140,000 or so distinct CDR3 sequences; approximately 29% of them occurred a single time. The ten largest clones add up to about 2.5% of the sample. Ten or more counts support this clonotype. Its binding antigen is unknown. Base qualities are not provided; no much larger clone lies one nucleotide away. The lymph node samples were taken from the axillary draining lymph nodes of breast cancer patients. V is cut by 5 bases and J by 10 bases, and the space between the germline ends is 27 bases. The germline V gene gives CDR1 as MNHEY and CDR2 as SVGEGT. The CDR3, from cysteine to phenylalanine, totals 18 residues. Of all the DNA, just the CDR3 is kept, 54 bases in frame from base 1.

Sequenced sample: axillary lymph node tissue. The receptor was isolated from a female donor with breast cancer. Some clones in this sample may be carry-over from other donors' samples. In this chain, TRBV6-2 or TRBV6-3 is recombined with TRBJ1-6; the D region possibly corresponds to TRBD1 (5 bases align). The CDR3 amino acid sequence is: CASSLRPPATGLGSPLHF. In nucleotide form, the sequence is TGTGCCAGCAGTCTCCGTCCCCCGGCTACAGGATTGGGCTCACCCCTCCACTTT.